This is a list of T cell receptor beta chains from one sample in a study of preoperative IRX-2 immunotherapy in early breast cancer. The repertoire was sequenced with immunoSEQ multiplex PCR; TCRdb's copy has only in-frame clones and lacks some. The sample shows roughly 93,000 clones, roughly 89% of them seen only once. This material consisted of tumor tissue, taken after IRX-2 immunotherapy. The source is a human donor with breast cancer. CDR3s include the opening cysteine and the closing phenylalanine or tryptophan. The D gene is left open where the match is weak.

j_call v_call d_call cdr3_aa cdr3_nt
TRBJ2-1 TRBV29-1 TRBD1 CSATDRAVEQFF TGCAGCGCCACGGACAGGGCGGTTGAGCAGTTCTTC
TRBJ2-7 TRBV6-4 TRBD2 CASSSFLLADSYEQYF TGTGCCAGCAGTTCCTTCCTGCTAGCGGATTCCTACGAGCAGTACTTC
TRBJ2-2 TRBV7-1 NA CASSLGQGLSTGELFF TGTGCCAGCAGCTTAGGGCAGGGCTTATCCACCGGGGAGCTGTTTTTT
TRBJ1-1 TRBV19 TRBD1 CATGGTGVMNTEAFF TGTGCCACAGGGGGGACAGGGGTGATGAACACTGAAGCTTTCTTT
TRBJ2-3 TRBV6-8 NA CASSSLLGDTQYF TGTGCCAGCAGTTCCCTCCTAGGAGATACGCAGTATTTT
TRBJ2-7 TRBV6-8 TRBD1 CASTRQGTDEQYF TGTGCCAGCACCAGACAGGGGACGGACGAGCAGTACTTC
TRBJ2-2 TRBV10-1 TRBD1 CASSGVAGGAGELFF TGCGCCAGCAGTGGAGTGGCAGGGGGAGCCGGGGAGCTGTTTTTT
TRBJ2-3 TRBV18 TRBD2 CASSPPGRGDTQYF TGTGCCAGCTCACCACCGGGGAGGGGAGATACGCAGTATTTT
TRBJ2-1 TRBV11-3 TRBD2 CASSPTSGPGNEQFF TGTGCCAGCAGCCCGACTAGCGGCCCTGGGAATGAGCAGTTCTTC
TRBJ2-5 TRBV6-8 NA CASTGVSRQETQYF TGTGCCAGCACGGGGGTTTCTCGCCAAGAGACCCAGTACTTC
TRBJ2-7 TRBV18 TRBD1 CASSIGTGDYEQYF TGTGCCAGCTCAATAGGGACAGGGGACTACGAGCAGTACTTC
TRBJ2-2 TRBV5-1 NA CASSLAGRGGTGELFF TGCGCCAGCAGCTTGGCGGGTAGGGGAGGCACCGGGGAGCTGTTTTTT
TRBJ1-2 TRBV4-1 NA CASSQDRGRDGYTF TGCGCCAGCAGCCAAGATAGGGGTAGGGATGGCTACACCTTC
TRBJ2-1 TRBV9 TRBD1 CASSFQTGGNEQFF TGTGCCAGCAGTTTCCAGACAGGGGGCAATGAGCAGTTCTTC
TRBJ1-3 TRBV11-1 NA CASYDGVSGNTIYF TGTGCCAGTTATGACGGGGTCTCTGGAAACACCATATATTTT
TRBJ1-4 TRBV6-4 TRBD1 CASNRGRDEKLFF TGTGCCAGCAACAGGGGGCGCGATGAAAAACTGTTTTTT
TRBJ1-5 TRBV28 TRBD1 CASRKTGKSNQPQHF TGTGCCAGCAGGAAGACAGGGAAGAGCAATCAGCCCCAGCATTTT